The present T cell receptor beta chain was sequenced within a study of Graves' ophthalmopathy and Graves' hyperthyroidism. Transcripts of RNA were the source for amplifying TCR beta CDR3 regions. Following a first-round RT-PCR that used HTBI primers, a second-round multiplex PCR was carried out. In TCRdb, the multiplex PCR reads were re-called with MiXCR into one record per CDR3 protein. Of over a million distinct CDR3 sequences in the sample, about 36% were seen once. V dropped 1 base and J dropped 3 bases, with 12 bases sitting between them. Per the germline V gene, CDR1 is DFQATT and CDR2 is SNEGSKA (reference sequence). The CDR3 loop spans 14 amino acids. In its sample, this clonotype was seen many times. Its target is not known. Hyperthyroidism cases were recent diagnoses of under 2 months' duration in people aged 18 to 65. Overall study findings and caveats: Blood shared most expanded thyroid clonotypes above 0.001 frequency. Separation of ophthalmopathy from stable hyperthyroidism was achieved by a 13-signature model, at approximately 90% sensitivity and around 81% specificity. With around 70% sensitivity and roughly 76% specificity, the model predicted ophthalmopathy progression.

The rearrangement links TRBV20-1 to TRBJ1-1; D unresolved. The sequence was obtained from an adult man with Graves' hyperthyroidism. The sequenced sample was peripheral blood or thyroid tissue (not recorded which). The CDR3 coding sequence is TGCAGTGCTAGAGGTCGGCAGGAGGACACTGAAGCTTTCTTT. It translates to CSARGRQEDTEAFF.